What follows describes a single TCR beta chain. There are 14 residues in the CDR3. Per the germline V gene, CDR1 is SGHVS and CDR2 is FQNEAQ. The V end lost 2 bases, the J end lost 4 bases, and 11 bases lay between the germline ends. The record originates from a study of blood T cell repertoires in COVID-19. Repertoires were generated with immunoSEQ multiplex PCR, while TCRdb's copy carries only in-frame clones and drops some. The sample yields 150,000 or so clones, roughly 87% seen once. Material for sequencing was PBMCs or T cells enriched from blood (not recorded which). The chain links TRBV7-8 to TRBJ1-1; D gene unclear. This TCR came from a middle-aged woman who had been exposed to COVID-19. CDR3 in DNA: TGTGCCAGCAGCTTAAATCCGAGGGTCACTGAAGCTTTCTTT. As protein: CASSLNPRVTEAFF. The complete variable domain, with remaining parts taken from reference TRBV7-8 and TRBJ1-1, reads GAGVSQSPRYKVAKRGQDVALRCDPISGHVSLFWYQQALGQGPEFLTYFQNEAQLDKSGLPSDRFFAERPEGSVSTLKIQRTQQEDSAVYLCASSLNPRVTEAFFGQGTRLTVV.